This T cell receptor beta chain was documented in a study of blood T cells in healthy people across ages. Primed by a sample-barcoded 5' primer and a J-beta primer mix, a second PCR proceeded for roughly 7 to 12 cycles. TCRdb recomputed calls from the 5' RACE reads with MiXCR, one row per CDR3 protein. The table shows roughly 900,000 distinct CDR3 sequences, with roughly 48% occurring only once. Looked up from germline, CDR1 is LGHNA and CDR2 is YNFKEQ. The CDR3 is 14 amino acids. V gave up 0 bases and J gave up 7 bases, with 10 bases separating them. The sequenced sample was blood. The sequence came from a man aged 30-40 years in good health. The chain has TRBV4-2 and TRBJ2-1, with TRBD2 as a possible D gene (5 bases). CDR3 coding DNA: TGTGCCAGCAGCCAAGATCTCCGGGGTAATGAGCAGTTCTTC. Translating gives CASSQDLRGNEQFF.